These T cell receptor beta chains were read from a single sample in a study of CD8 T cells in Susac syndrome. TCRdb re-called the immunoSEQ multiplex PCR reads through MiXCR, storing one row per CDR3 protein. The sample shows under 250,000 distinct CDR3 sequences, about 93% of them seen only once. Sequencing input: CD4+ T cells from PBMCs. The receptor source for this set is a human donor with multiple sclerosis. CDR3s include the opening cysteine and the closing phenylalanine or tryptophan. A D gene is named only where the DNA matches it firmly. Rows give clone size only sometimes, using once, few, many, or a class for an expanded clone.

v_gene	j_gene	d_gene	abundance	CDR3nt	CDR3aa
TRBV6-5	TRBJ1-3	NA	NA	TGTGCCAGCAGTTACGGCAGGGCGGGTGGAAACACCATATATTTT	CASSYGRAGGNTIYF
TRBV11-3	TRBJ2-1	NA	NA	TGTGCCAGCAGCTTAGAGACAGATAATGAGCAGTTCTTC	CASSLETDNEQFF
TRBV12-5	TRBJ2-5	TRBD1	NA	TGTGCTAGTGGCCGACAGGGACCGGAGACCCAGTACTTC	CASGRQGPETQYF
TRBV6-5	TRBJ1-4	NA	NA	TGTGCCAGCAGAAGGTGGGGAGAAAAACTGTTTTTT	CASRRWGEKLFF
TRBV5-1	TRBJ2-2	NA	NA	TGCGCCAGCACCATTACCGGGGAGCTGTTTTTT	CASTITGELFF
TRBV5-1	TRBJ1-2	NA	NA	TGCGCCAGCAGCTTGGATGTCCAGAGGGGGGACTATGGCTACACCTTC	CASSLDVQRGDYGYTF
TRBV30	TRBJ1-1	NA	NA	TGTGCCTGGAGTGTAGGCCCCAGAGCTTTCTTT	CAWSVGPRAFF
TRBV9	TRBJ1-4	NA	NA	TGTGCCAGCAGTCGAAACCTATATGAAAAACTGTTTTTT	CASSRNLYEKLFF
TRBV20-1	TRBJ2-7	TRBD1	NA	TGCAGTGCTCATAAACCGACAGGGCCCTCCTACGAGCAGTACTTC	CSAHKPTGPSYEQYF
TRBV20-1	TRBJ2-1	TRBD2	NA	TGCAGTGCTAGGAGGCTAGCGGTCTACAATGAGCAGTTCTTC	CSARRLAVYNEQFF
TRBV9	TRBJ2-7	NA	NA	TGTGCCAGCAGCCCAAGGGCAGGGGTCAACTACGAGCAGTACTTC	CASSPRAGVNYEQYF
TRBV5-1	TRBJ2-2	NA	NA	TGCGCCAGCAGCTTGAGTCAGGGATCGAACACCGGGGAGCTGTTTTTT	CASSLSQGSNTGELFF
TRBV3-1	TRBJ2-3	TRBD2	NA	TGTGCCAGCAGCCAAGAACTACTGATTGGTCGGGGGGGCACAGATACGCAGTATTTT	CASSQELLIGRGGTDTQYF
TRBV2	TRBJ1-5	NA	few	TGTGCCAGCAGTCTATCCGAGAATCAGCCCCAGCATTTT	CASSLSENQPQHF
TRBV19	TRBJ2-5	NA	NA	TGTGCCAGTAGCAAGGGGACCCACCAAGAGACCCAGTACTTC	CASSKGTHQETQYF
TRBV6-4	TRBJ1-2	NA	NA	TGTGCCAGACAGGTCCGGTGTAGTGGCTATGGCTACACCTTC	CARQVRCSGYGYTF
TRBV7-2	TRBJ2-5	NA	once	TGTGCCAGCAGCTGCTTGGGGGCGGTGTCCGGGGGAAAGACCCAGTACTTC	CASSCLGAVSGGKTQYF
TRBV14	TRBJ2-5	NA	once	TGTGCCAGCAGCCAAACCGGGACTTTACTTCAAGAGACCCAGTACTTC	CASSQTGTLLQETQYF
TRBV6-5	TRBJ2-7	NA	NA	TGTGCCAGCAGCACCCATTCGCCAGGGGAGTACGAGCAGTACTTC	CASSTHSPGEYEQYF
TRBV14	TRBJ1-5	NA	NA	TGTGCCAGCAGCCAAGTGCGTGCTCAGCCCCAGCATTTT	CASSQVRAQPQHF
TRBV28	TRBJ2-2	NA	NA	TGTGCCAGCAGTTCTACAGGTCAACAGACCGGGGAGCTGTTTTTT	CASSSTGQQTGELFF
TRBV12-3/TRBV12-4	TRBJ2-1	NA	NA	TGTGCCAGCAGTTTTTTCGGGAATGAGCAGTTCTTC	CASSFFGNEQFF
TRBV5-6	TRBJ1-5	NA	once	TGTGCCAGCAGCTTTTCCCCAGGGGCAGGCCAGCCCCAGCATTTT	CASSFSPGAGQPQHF
TRBV18	TRBJ1-5	NA	NA	TGTGCCAGCTCACCTGGGGATTTCAGCAATCAGCCCCAGCATTTT	CASSPGDFSNQPQHF
TRBV3-1	TRBJ2-7	TRBD2	NA	TGTGCCAGCAGGACTAGCGGGACCTACGAGCAGTACTTC	CASRTSGTYEQYF
TRBV15	TRBJ2-1	NA	NA	TGTGCCACCAGCAGAGATCTGGGTAGCTCCTACAATGAGCAGTTCTTC	CATSRDLGSSYNEQFF
TRBV19	TRBJ2-7	TRBD1	once	TGTGCCAGTAGGGGACAGACCTATGAGATTCATGGGAAGTACTTC	CASRGQTYEIHGKYF
TRBV7-8	TRBJ1-4	NA	few	TGTGCCAGCAGCTTGGGGTCAACTAATGAAAAACTGTTTTTT	CASSLGSTNEKLFF
TRBV3-1	TRBJ2-4	NA	NA	TGTGCCAGCGTAGGAGCCAAAAACATTCAGTACTTC	CASVGAKNIQYF
TRBV14	TRBJ2-2	NA	NA	TGTGCCAGCAGCCAACGGTGGGACACAGCTAGCACCGGGGAGCTGTTTTTT	CASSQRWDTASTGELFF
TRBV29-1	TRBJ2-3	NA	once	TGCAGCTTGAAGCCCATCTCCACAGATACGCAGTATTTT	CSLKPISTDTQYF
TRBV7-9	TRBJ2-2	TRBD1	NA	TGTGCCAGCAGCATGCCGGGACAGGGGGCGGGCACCGGGGAGCTGTTTTTT	CASSMPGQGAGTGELFF
TRBV3-1	TRBJ2-4	NA	NA	TGTGCCAGCAGCCAAGTTGAGGAAAACATTCAGTACTTC	CASSQVEENIQYF
TRBV28	TRBJ2-2	NA	NA	TGTGCCAGCAGTGAGGGGGCGAACACCGGGGAGCTGTTTTTT	CASSEGANTGELFF
TRBV3-1	TRBJ1-1	NA	few	TGTGCCAGCAGCCAGGCGGTGAACACTGAAGCTTTCTTT	CASSQAVNTEAFF
TRBV28	TRBJ2-7	NA	NA	TGTGCCAGCAAGGGGGGTGCGGGGATTGGCGAGCAGTACTTC	CASKGGAGIGEQYF
TRBV19	TRBJ2-2	NA	NA	TGTGCCAGTAACGACAGGACGACCGGGGAGCTGTTTTTT	CASNDRTTGELFF
TRBV18	TRBJ1-5	NA	NA	TGTGCCAGCTCATCCCTACAAGCCAAGCCCCAGCATTTT	CASSSLQAKPQHF
TRBV2	TRBJ2-7	NA	NA	TGTGCCAGCAGGCTAGCCTTCCTGCGGGAGCAGTACTTC	CASRLAFLREQYF
TRBV19	TRBJ2-1	NA	once	TGTGCCAGTACCCCAAGAGGAATATCGAATGAGCAGTTCTTC	CASTPRGISNEQFF
TRBV6-1	TRBJ2-7	NA	few	TGTGCCAGCAGTGAAGTGGCCGAGCAGTACTTC	CASSEVAEQYF
TRBV24-1	TRBJ2-1	NA	once	TGTGCCACCAGTGAAGTACTGGGACGATTCGATGAGCAGTTCTTC	CATSEVLGRFDEQFF
TRBV29-1	TRBJ2-3	NA	NA	TGCAGCGTTGAGGCGTTACCCTCGGAGGGCCGGAATACGCAGTATTTT	CSVEALPSEGRNTQYF
TRBV25-1	TRBJ2-7	NA	NA	TGTGCCAGCAGTGTTTGGATGCCCCAGGGGATTCCTTACTACGAGCAGTACTTC	CASSVWMPQGIPYYEQYF
TRBV6-6	TRBJ2-3	NA	few	TGTGCCAGCAGTTCGCTAACAGATACGCAGTATTTT	CASSSLTDTQYF
TRBV2	TRBJ1-1	TRBD1	NA	TGTGCCAGCAGTGGACAGGGGAACACTGAAGCTTTCTTT	CASSGQGNTEAFF
TRBV20-1	TRBJ1-6	NA	NA	TGCAGTGCTAGAGATCTGGGTACTTCACCCCTCCACTTT	CSARDLGTSPLHF
TRBV6-1	TRBJ2-5	NA	once	TGTGCCAGCAGTGAAGCGCAGGAGACCCAGTACTTC	CASSEAQETQYF
TRBV6-1	TRBJ2-3	TRBD1	NA	TGTGCCAGCAGGCCCCACCAGGGGGCAAAGTGGGGCACAGATACGCAGTATTTT	CASRPHQGAKWGTDTQYF
TRBV5-1	TRBJ2-1	TRBD2	NA	TGCGCCAGCAGCGATGTTCGAGCGGGGGGAGCGGGTGAGCAGTTCTTC	CASSDVRAGGAGEQFF
TRBV3-1	TRBJ2-7	NA	NA	TGTGCCAGCAGCCAAGATGAGGGGCCTCTCGGACGTTACGAGCAGTACTTC	CASSQDEGPLGRYEQYF
TRBV5-1	TRBJ1-1	NA	NA	TGCGCCAGCAGCTCGGGGGGGCGGGAGACTGAAGCTTTCTTT	CASSSGGRETEAFF
TRBV20-1	TRBJ2-1	TRBD1	NA	TGCAGTGCCGCGAGGGACAGAGAGTTCTTC	CSAARDREFF
TRBV7-3	TRBJ1-1	TRBD1	NA	TGTGCCAGCAGCTTTACAGGGGCCGGCGAAGCTTTCTTT	CASSFTGAGEAFF